One sample yielded the 31 T cell receptor beta chains listed below, sequenced in a study of immune evolution from preneoplasia to lung adenocarcinoma. Sequenced by immunoSEQ multiplex PCR; TCRdb stores in-frame clones only, minus some. The profile shows 11,000 to 15,000 clones, 85% to 90% of them singletons. Sequenced: FFPE lung adenocarcinoma in situ tissue. All receptors derive from a donor older than 65 with lung adenocarcinoma.

The chain is built from TRBV7-2 and TRBJ2-1; the match to TRBD2 covers 8 bases. Germline lookup yields CDR1 SGHTA and CDR2 FQGNSA. The CDR3 contains 15 residues. The V and J ends lost 6 bases and 6 bases, in that order; junction bases with no gene match: 10. The CDR3: CASSVSGGRGNEQFF. CDR3 in DNA: TGTGCCAGCAGTGTTTCGGGAGGGAGGGGCAATGAGCAGTTCTTC. Based on the CDR3 plus reference TRBV7-2 and TRBJ2-1, the full variable domain is GAGVSQSPSNKVTEKGKDVELRCDPISGHTALYWYRQSLGQGLEFLIYFQGNSAPDKSGLPSDRFSAERTGGSVSTLTIQRTQQEDSAVYLCASSVSGGRGNEQFFGPGTRLTVL.

V and J are TRBV18 and TRBJ1-4, with 8 bases that match TRBD1. The CDR3 sequence is 13 residues long. J gave up 8 bases and V 2 bases, and 1 base lay outside the gene matches. Germline V gene sequence: CDR1 KGHSH, CDR2 LQKENI. In DNA, the CDR3 is TGTGCCAGCTCACCAAGGACAGGGGAAAAACTGTTTTTT. Amino acids: CASSPRTGEKLFF.

The rearrangement links TRBV28 to TRBJ2-7, with 11 nucleotides matching TRBD2. The CDR3 sequence is 14 residues long. V shed 8 bases, J shed 5 bases, and the junction held 8 bases outside the gene matches. Germline values: CDR1 MDHEN, CDR2 SYDVKM. The CDR3 loop is CASGTLAGAHEQYF. The CDR3 bases are TGTGCCAGCGGCACACTAGCGGGAGCTCACGAGCAGTACTTC.

This chain connects TRBV6-5 to TRBJ2-7, with no clear D. CDR3 length equals 11 residues. V was cut by 10 bases and J by 6 bases, with 13 bases left in between. Germline assignment: CDR1 MNHEY and CDR2 SVGAGI. The CDR3 protein is CATYQLGEQYF. CDR3 coding DNA: TGTGCCACCTACCAGTTAGGCGAGCAGTACTTC.

This chain connects TRBV28 to TRBJ1-2; possibly TRBD1 for D (6 bases). CDR3 length equals 12 residues. The germline CDR1 and CDR2 sequences are MDHEN and SYDVKM. V was pared by 3 bases and J by 8 bases, with 10 bases between. In DNA, the CDR3 is TGTGCCAGCAGTTTGGGGGCAGGAGGCTACACCTTC. Translation: CASSLGAGGYTF.

This clone was picked up one time. The chain combines TRBV14 with TRBJ2-7; D tentatively reads TRBD1 or TRBD2 (5 bases each). Between the trimmed V and J ends, which lost 1 base and 5 bases, there was a span of 12 bases. The germline gives CDR1 SGHDN, CDR2 FVKESK. CDR3 length: 14 amino acids. The CDR3 spells CASSQGLGDDEQYF. For the CDR3, the DNA is TGTGCCAGCAGCCAAGGGCTGGGGGACGACGAGCAGTACTTC.

This clone occurred a few times. The rearrangement joins TRBV11-2 to TRBJ1-1, with D unresolved. Trimming removed 5 bases at V and 4 bases at J, with 11 bases between. This CDR3 has 13 residues. CDR1 is SGHAT and CDR2 is FQNNGV in the germline V gene. CDR3 nucleotides: TGTGCCAGCAGCCCTACTGGTTTCACTGAAGCTTTCTTT. Its protein is CASSPTGFTEAFF. The whole variable domain, remainder taken from reference TRBV11-2 and TRBJ1-1, is EAGVAQSPRYKIIEKRQSVAFWCNPISGHATLYWYQQILGQGPKLLIQFQNNGVVDDSQLPKDRFSAERLKGVDSTLKIQPAKLEDSAVYLCASSPTGFTEAFFGQGTRLTVV.

The chain is built from TRBV27 and TRBJ1-1; D not certain. Germline-derived CDR1 and CDR2 are MNHEY and SMNVEV (reference sequence). The V end lost 7 bases, the J end lost 0 bases, and 18 bases lay between the germline ends. This CDR3 comprises 16 residues. CDR3 sequence (DNA): TGTGCCAGCACCAAAGGGAGCGGACTCATGAACACTGAAGCTTTCTTT. Amino acids: CASTKGSGLMNTEAFF.

The rearrangement joins TRBV18 to TRBJ2-1; D gene ambiguous. CDR1 is KGHSH, CDR2 LQKENI, per germline. Trimming removed 3 bases from V and 5 bases from J, with 11 bases in between. The CDR3 has 14 residues. CDR3 bases: TGTGCCAGCTCACCGATTGCCAGAGACAATGAGCAGTTCTTC. This translates into CASSPIARDNEQFF.

The rearrangement links TRBV5-4 to TRBJ1-2; D is perhaps TRBD1 (6 bases). Germline CDR1 and CDR2: SGHNT and YYREEE (reference sequence). This CDR3 has 14 amino acids. The ends were cut back, 1 base at V and 9 bases at J, with 16 bases in the middle. This chain's CDR3 is CASSLPGAPISYTF. The CDR3 DNA reads as TGTGCCAGCAGCTTGCCAGGGGCCCCCATAAGCTACACCTTC.

The sample holds one count of this clone. The rearrangement uses TRBV13 and TRBJ2-7; 8 bases fit TRBD1. V lost 5 bases and J lost 2; bases outside the gene matches: 5. The CDR3 length is 14 residues. From germline, CDR1 is PRHDT and CDR2 FYEKMQ (reference sequence). CDR3 protein: CASSPGTGPYEQYF. CDR3 in DNA: TGTGCCAGCAGCCCCGGGACAGGACCCTACGAGCAGTACTTC. The whole variable domain, remainder taken from reference TRBV13 and TRBJ2-7, is AAGVIQSPRHLIKEKRETATLKCYPIPRHDTVYWYQQGPGQDPQFLISFYEKMQSDKGSIPDRFSAQQFSDYHSELNMSSLELGDSALYFCASSPGTGPYEQYFGPGTRLTVT.

Note on this clone: Distinct nucleotide sequences in the sample also encode this CDR3. This chain joins TRBV7-6 and TRBJ2-5; D is perhaps TRBD1 or TRBD2 (5 bases each). Germline lookup yields CDR1 SGHVS and CDR2 FNYEAQ. Trimming removed 3 bases at V and 3 bases at J, with 8 bases between. The CDR3 has 13 amino acids. As DNA, the CDR3 is TGTGCCAGCAGCTTGGGGGTCGAAGAGACCCAGTACTTC. This codes for CASSLGVEETQYF.

This chain joins TRBV7-9 and TRBJ2-1; D gene ambiguous. This CDR3 is 13 amino acids long. CDR1 and CDR2 from the germline V gene are SEHNR and FQNEAQ (reference sequence). The V and J ends lost 0 bases and 4 bases respectively, with 4 bases between them. The CDR3 region has the DNA TGTGCCAGCAGCTTAGCGGCTTACAATGAGCAGTTCTTC. Its translation is CASSLAAYNEQFF.

The chain employs TRBV10-3 and TRBJ1-5; D is uncertain. Trimming cost V 3 bases and J 2 bases, with 11 bases left between them. The germline gives CDR1 ENHRY, CDR2 SYGVKD. This CDR3 is built from 15 residues. Written as DNA, the CDR3 is TGTGCCATCAGTGAAAGTCCTGGGGGCAATCAGCCCCAGCATTTT. It is translated as CAISESPGGNQPQHF.

In DNA form, the CDR3 reads TGCGCCAGCAGCTTGGCCGCAGGGGACTACAATGAGCAGTTCTTC. It is translated as CASSLAAGDYNEQFF. The chain uses TRBV5-1 and TRBJ2-1, with a tentative D call TRBD1 (6 bases). Trimming shortened V by 0 bases and J by 3 bases, and 10 bases separated the two germline ends. The CDR3 loop spans 15 amino acids. CDR1 SGHRS and CDR2 YFSETQ come from the germline V gene.

The chain couples TRBV6-6 to TRBJ1-2, with 9 bases that match TRBD1. Trimming removed 7 bases from V and 2 bases from J; junction bases left unmatched: 8. The germline V gene has CDR1 MNHNY and CDR2 SVGAGI (reference sequence). This CDR3 is 15 amino acids long. CDR3 nucleotide sequence: TGTGCCAGCAACCGGGACAGGGTGTTCAACTATGGCTACACCTTC. This encodes CASNRDRVFNYGYTF.

A few counts support this clone. V gene TRBV4-1 combines with J gene TRBJ2-4, with TRBD2 identical over 8 bases. In germline, CDR1 is MGHRA, CDR2 YSYEKL. Trimming took 6 bases from V and 7 from J; bases not matched to a gene: 5. This CDR3 spans 13 amino acids. Here the CDR3 reads CASSSGRANIQYF. As DNA, the CDR3 is TGCGCCAGCAGTTCCGGGAGGGCCAACATTCAGTACTTC.

This chain connects TRBV27 to TRBJ2-7; tentative D call: TRBD1 (5 bases). V lost 5 bases to trimming and J lost 0 bases, with 11 bases between them. Germline CDR1 reads MNHEY; CDR2 reads SMNVEV (reference sequence). The length of the CDR3 is 14 residues. CDR3 amino acids: CASSPTESSYEQYF. The CDR3 coding sequence is TGTGCCAGCAGTCCGACAGAAAGCTCCTACGAGCAGTACTTC.

This chain uses TRBV5-8 with TRBJ1-5; D call uncertain. This CDR3 has 14 amino acids. CDR1 SGHTS and CDR2 YDEGEE come from the germline V gene. Deletions cut 4 bases from V and 4 bases from J, with 12 bases between. Here the CDR3 reads CASSPSEGNQPQHF. The CDR3 DNA reads as TGTGCCAGCAGCCCGTCGGAGGGTAATCAGCCCCAGCATTTT.

The chain has TRBV28 and TRBJ2-3; 9 bases fit TRBD2. From germline, CDR1 is MDHEN and CDR2 SYDVKM. The CDR3 is made up of 13 amino acids. Trimming removed 5 bases from V and 4 bases from J; junction bases left unmatched: 1. Here the CDR3 DNA reads TGTGCCAGCAGTATAGCGGGAGCAGATACGCAGTATTTT. Amino acids: CASSIAGADTQYF.

In nucleotides, the CDR3 is TGTGCCAGCTTCTCCGGGACAGGGGGACCCTTAAGTCGGGCTTTCTTT. Amino acids: CASFSGTGGPLSRAFF. This rearrangement joins TRBV18 to TRBJ1-1, with 11 nucleotides matching TRBD1. This CDR3 is built from 16 residues. The germline V gene has CDR1 KGHSH and CDR2 LQKENI. V was clipped by 7 bases and J by 11 bases; unmatched bases: 18.

The chain recombines TRBV9 with TRBJ2-3, with TRBD2 identical over 11 bases. Germline V gives CDR1 SGDLS, CDR2 YYNGEE. This CDR3 has 17 amino acids. The V gene end was trimmed by 5 bases and the J gene end by 0 bases; junction bases not matched to a gene: 8. DNA for the CDR3: TGTGCCAGCAGTCCGGGACTAGCGGCCCCTAGCACAGATACGCAGTATTTT. It codes for CASSPGLAAPSTDTQYF.

This clone was detected a few times. The CDR3 sequence is CASSGINRGRAGQPQHF. CDR3 bases: TGCGCCAGCAGCGGGATTAACAGGGGGCGCGCGGGTCAGCCCCAGCATTTT. The chain joins TRBV4-1 to TRBJ1-5, with 9 bases matching TRBD1. Trimming at V came to 5 bases and at J to 6 bases, leaving 14 bases not matched to a gene. Germline loops: CDR1 MGHRA, CDR2 YSYEKL. The CDR3 is made up of 17 amino acids.

The table lists this clone with a count of one. The chain recombines TRBV21-1 with TRBJ2-2; the tabulated D call, TRBD1, remains unverified against the DNA. TRBV21-1 is a known pseudogene. The CDR3 length is 18 residues. The CDR3 DNA reads TGTGCCAGCAGCACCGGGACAGCCCAACTAAGGAACACCGGGGAGCTGTTTTTT. Translation gives CASSTGTAQLRNTGELFF.

The CDR3 loop reads CASRKGVQPQHF. CDR3 nucleotide sequence: TGTGCCAGTAGGAAGGGGGTTCAGCCCCAGCATTTT. V gene TRBV19 combines with J gene TRBJ1-5; D is possibly TRBD1 (6 bases). Trimming shortened V by 6 bases and J by 6 bases, and 9 bases separated the two germline ends. The CDR3 contains 12 residues. In germline, CDR1 is LNHDA, CDR2 SQIVND (reference sequence).

The genes are TRBV7-2 and TRBJ1-4; no definite D call. CDR1 is SGHTA, CDR2 FQGNSA, per germline. V was cut by 2 bases and J by 7 bases, with 11 bases left in between. The CDR3 covers 14 residues. The CDR3 protein is CASSLSVGSEKLFF. Written as DNA, the CDR3 is TGTGCCAGCAGCTTATCAGTCGGAAGTGAAAAACTGTTTTTT. The complete variable domain, with remaining parts taken from reference TRBV7-2 and TRBJ1-4, reads GAGVSQSPSNKVTEKGKDVELRCDPISGHTALYWYRQSLGQGLEFLIYFQGNSAPDKSGLPSDRFSAERTGGSVSTLTIQRTQQEDSAVYLCASSLSVGSEKLFFGSGTQLSVL.

The chain carries TRBV5-1 and TRBJ2-7; no reliable D call. The length of the CDR3 is 12 residues. CDR1 and CDR2 from the germline V gene are SGHRS and YFSETQ. The V end was cut by 1 base, the J end by 4 bases, with 6 bases between. The CDR3 nucleotides read TGCGCCAGCAGCTTGTCGAGGTACGAGCAGTACTTC. This sequence encodes CASSLSRYEQYF.

V is TRBV27 and J is TRBJ2-5, with 13 bases that match TRBD2. The V gene's germline CDR1 is MNHEY and CDR2 SMNVEV (reference sequence). J gave up 5 bases and V 2 bases, and 8 bases lay outside the gene matches. There are 17 residues in the CDR3. CDR3 sequence (DNA): TGTGCCAGCAGTTTACTCGGACTAGCGGGAGCACCGGAGACCCAGTACTTC. Amino acid sequence: CASSLLGLAGAPETQYF.

This chain joins TRBV4-3 and TRBJ2-7; D is possibly TRBD2 (7 bases). Per the germline V gene, CDR1 is LGHNA and CDR2 is YSLEER. The CDR3 is 13 residues long. V was pared by 4 bases and J by 7 bases, with 14 bases between. The CDR3, as DNA: TGCGCCAGCAGCCTAGGGGGGGAGAGTGAGCAGTACTTC. As protein: CASSLGGESEQYF.

In regard to this clone: At one end the junction does not follow the germline gene, possibly because of a read error. Different DNA sequences within this sample yield the same CDR3. This chain uses TRBV7-7 with TRBJ2-1; D gene uncertain. Germline CDR1 reads SSHAT; CDR2 reads FNYEAQ (reference sequence). There are 13 residues in the CDR3. The CDR3 spells CASSLDRFDEQFF. CDR3 DNA: TGTGCTAGCAGCCTAGATCGTTTTGATGAGCAGTTCTTC.

The chain uses TRBV4-3 and TRBJ1-1; D remains ambiguous. V gave up 1 base and J gave up 7 bases, with 13 bases separating them. The CDR3 is 14 amino acids. CDR1 is LGHNA and CDR2 is YSLEER in the germline V gene. The CDR3 sequence is CASSQGGVLDEAFF. The DNA of the CDR3 is TGCGCCAGCAGCCAAGGTGGGGTATTGGATGAAGCTTTCTTT.